What follows is one T cell receptor (beta chain) and its context. Only in-frame clones appear in the TCRdb table, and some are missing; sequencing was by immunoSEQ multiplex PCR. The sample comprises under 85,000 clones, around 88% of which are singletons, and 5% to 6.5% rests with the top ten. The CDR3 sequence is 13 residues long. CDR1 is KGHSH and CDR2 is LQKENI in the germline V gene. Trimming removed 2 bases at V and 15 bases at J, with 17 bases between. The record originates from a study of blood T cell repertoires in COVID-19. About the research overall: In each case, the material was cDNA or gDNA derived from T cells, B-cell-depleted T cells, or PBMCs.

The sequence was obtained from a man aged 45 to 65 with active COVID-19. Specimen: peripheral blood. The chain links TRBV18 to TRBJ2-1; the D gene is possibly TRBD2 (6 bases). The CDR3 region is CASSPAGTAIPFF. CDR3 bases: TGTGCCAGCTCACCAGCGGGGACTGCAATCCCGTTCTTC.